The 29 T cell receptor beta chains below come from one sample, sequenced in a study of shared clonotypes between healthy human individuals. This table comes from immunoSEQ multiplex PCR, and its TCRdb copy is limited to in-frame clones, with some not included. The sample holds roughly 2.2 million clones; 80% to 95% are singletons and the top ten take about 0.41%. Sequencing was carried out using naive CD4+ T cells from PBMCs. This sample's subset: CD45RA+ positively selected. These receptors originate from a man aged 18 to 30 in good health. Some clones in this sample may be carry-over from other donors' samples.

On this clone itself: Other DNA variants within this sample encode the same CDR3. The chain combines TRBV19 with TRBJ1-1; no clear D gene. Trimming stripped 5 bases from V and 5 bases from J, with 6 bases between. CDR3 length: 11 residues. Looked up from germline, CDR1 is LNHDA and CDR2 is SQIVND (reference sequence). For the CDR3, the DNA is TGTGCCAGTAGTGGCGGGACTGAAGCTTTCTTT. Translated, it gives CASSGGTEAFF.

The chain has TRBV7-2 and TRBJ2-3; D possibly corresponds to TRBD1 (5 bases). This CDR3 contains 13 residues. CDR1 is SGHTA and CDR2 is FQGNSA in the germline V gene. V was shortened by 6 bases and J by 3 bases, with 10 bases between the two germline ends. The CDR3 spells CASRRGSTDTQYF. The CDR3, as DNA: TGTGCCAGCAGAAGGGGCTCAACAGATACGCAGTATTTT.

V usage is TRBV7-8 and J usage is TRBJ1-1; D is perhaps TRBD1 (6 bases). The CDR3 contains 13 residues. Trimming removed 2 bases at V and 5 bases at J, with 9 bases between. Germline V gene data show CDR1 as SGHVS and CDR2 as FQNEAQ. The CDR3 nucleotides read TGTGCCAGCAGCTTACAGGGGCAAACTGAAGCTTTCTTT. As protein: CASSLQGQTEAFF.

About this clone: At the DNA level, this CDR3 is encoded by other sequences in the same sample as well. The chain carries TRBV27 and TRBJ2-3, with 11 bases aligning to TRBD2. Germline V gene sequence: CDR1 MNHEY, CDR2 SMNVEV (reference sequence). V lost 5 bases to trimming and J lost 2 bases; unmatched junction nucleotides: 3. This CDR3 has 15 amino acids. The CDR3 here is CASSLGLADTDTQYF. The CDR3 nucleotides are TGTGCCAGCAGTCTGGGACTAGCGGACACAGATACGCAGTATTTT.

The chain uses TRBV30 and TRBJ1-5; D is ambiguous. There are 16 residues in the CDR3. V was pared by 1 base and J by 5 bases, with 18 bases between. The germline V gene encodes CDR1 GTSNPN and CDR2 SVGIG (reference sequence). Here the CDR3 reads CAWSAPAGLEYQPQHF. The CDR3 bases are TGTGCCTGGAGTGCTCCCGCCGGACTGGAGTATCAGCCCCAGCATTTT.

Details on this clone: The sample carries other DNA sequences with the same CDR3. CDR3 nucleotides: TGTGCCAGCAGAAAGACAGGGGGCTATGGCTACACCTTC. Translation: CASRKTGGYGYTF. This chain connects TRBV28 to TRBJ1-2; 9 bases agree with TRBD1. Trimming removed 6 bases from V and 4 bases from J; junction bases left unmatched: 3. The germline V gene encodes CDR1 MDHEN and CDR2 SYDVKM. This CDR3 is 13 amino acids long.

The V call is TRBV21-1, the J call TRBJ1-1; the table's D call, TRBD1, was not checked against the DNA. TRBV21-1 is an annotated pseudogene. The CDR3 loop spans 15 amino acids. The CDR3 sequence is CASSKNRQGATEAFF. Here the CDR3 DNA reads TGTGCCAGCAGCAAAAACCGACAGGGGGCCACTGAAGCTTTCTTT.

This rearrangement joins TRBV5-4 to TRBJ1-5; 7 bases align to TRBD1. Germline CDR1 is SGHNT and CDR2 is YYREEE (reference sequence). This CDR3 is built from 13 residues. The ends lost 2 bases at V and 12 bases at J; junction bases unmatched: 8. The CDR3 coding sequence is TGTGCCAGCAGCTTAAGTCCGGGACAGTACCAGCATTTT. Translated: CASSLSPGQYQHF.

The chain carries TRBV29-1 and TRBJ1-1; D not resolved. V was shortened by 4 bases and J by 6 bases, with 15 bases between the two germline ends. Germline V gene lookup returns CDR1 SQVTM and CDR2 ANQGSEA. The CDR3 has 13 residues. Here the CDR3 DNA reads TGCAGCGTTGTCAGCCCCTATGGGGCTGAAGCTTTCTTT. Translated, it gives CSVVSPYGAEAFF.

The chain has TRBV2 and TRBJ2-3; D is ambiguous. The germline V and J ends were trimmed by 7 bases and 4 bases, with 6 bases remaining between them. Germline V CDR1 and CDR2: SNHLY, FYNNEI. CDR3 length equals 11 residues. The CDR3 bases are TGTGCCAGCATGGTAGCAGATACGCAGTATTTT. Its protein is CASMVADTQYF.

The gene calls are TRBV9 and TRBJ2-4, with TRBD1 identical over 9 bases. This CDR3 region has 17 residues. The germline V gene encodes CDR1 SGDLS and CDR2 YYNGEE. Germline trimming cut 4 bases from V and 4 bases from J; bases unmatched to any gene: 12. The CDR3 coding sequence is TGTGCCAGCAGCCCACGTCCTGCAGACAGGGGGAAAAACATTCAGTACTTC. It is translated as CASSPRPADRGKNIQYF. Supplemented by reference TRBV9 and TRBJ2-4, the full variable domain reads DSGVTQTPKHLITATGQRVTLRCSPRSGDLSVYWYQQSLDQGLQFLIQYYNGEERAKGNILERFSAQQFPDLHSELNLSSLELGDSALYFCASSPRPADRGKNIQYFGAGTRLSVL.

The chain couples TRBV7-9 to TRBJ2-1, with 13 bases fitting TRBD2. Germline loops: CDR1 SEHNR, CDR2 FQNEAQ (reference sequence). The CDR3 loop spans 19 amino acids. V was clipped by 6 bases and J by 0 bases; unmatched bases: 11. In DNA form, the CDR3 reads TGTGCCAGCAGGTCCGGGACTAGCGGGAATCCGAGCTCCTACAATGAGCAGTTCTTC. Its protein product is CASRSGTSGNPSSYNEQFF.

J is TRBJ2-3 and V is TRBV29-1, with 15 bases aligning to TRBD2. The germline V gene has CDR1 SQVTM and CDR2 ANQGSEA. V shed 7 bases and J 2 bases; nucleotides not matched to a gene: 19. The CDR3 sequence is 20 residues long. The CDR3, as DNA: TGCAGCGCCGAGGTTTCAGGCCGGGGACTAGCGGGAGGTTTCACAGATACGCAGTATTTT. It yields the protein CSAEVSGRGLAGGFTDTQYF.

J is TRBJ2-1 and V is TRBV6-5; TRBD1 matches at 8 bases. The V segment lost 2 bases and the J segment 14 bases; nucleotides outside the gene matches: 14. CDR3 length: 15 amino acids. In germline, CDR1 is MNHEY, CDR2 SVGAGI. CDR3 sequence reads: CASSYGRDRSGIKFF. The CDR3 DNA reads TGTGCCAGCAGTTACGGTCGGGACAGGTCCGGGATAAAGTTCTTC.

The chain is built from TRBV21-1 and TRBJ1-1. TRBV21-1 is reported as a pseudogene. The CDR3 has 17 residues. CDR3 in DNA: TGTGCCAGCAGCAAGGGAAACGTGGGGGGGCGAGAGACTGAAGCTTTCTTT. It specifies CASSKGNVGGRETEAFF.

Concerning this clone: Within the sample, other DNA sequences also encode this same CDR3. The CDR3 nucleotides are TGTGCCAGCAGTCTTCTAAGAACTAATGAAAAACTGTTTTTT. Translated, it gives CASSLLRTNEKLFF. V is TRBV28 and J is TRBJ1-4; D gene unclear. Germline V CDR1 and CDR2: MDHEN, SYDVKM. Trimming cost V 5 bases and J 1 base, with 8 bases left between them. This CDR3 contains 14 residues. The variable domain in full, completed from reference TRBV28 and TRBJ1-4, reads DVKVTQSSRYLVKRTGEKVFLECVQDMDHENMFWYRQDPGLGLRLIYFSYDVKMKEKGDIPEGYSVSREKKERFSLILESASTNQTSMYLCASSLLRTNEKLFFGSGTQLSVL.

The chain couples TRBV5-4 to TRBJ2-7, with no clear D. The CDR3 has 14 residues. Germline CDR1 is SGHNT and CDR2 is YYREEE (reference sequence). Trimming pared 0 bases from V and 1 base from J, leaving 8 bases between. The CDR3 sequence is CASSLDTTSYEQYF. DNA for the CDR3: TGTGCCAGCAGCTTGGACACAACTTCCTACGAGCAGTACTTC.

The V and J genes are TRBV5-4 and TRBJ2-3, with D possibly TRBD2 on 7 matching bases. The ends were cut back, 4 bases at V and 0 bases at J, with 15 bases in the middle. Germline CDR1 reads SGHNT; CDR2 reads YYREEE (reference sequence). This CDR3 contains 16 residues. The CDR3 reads CASSTRGAYSTDTQYF. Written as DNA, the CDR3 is TGTGCCAGCAGCACCCGGGGGGCCTATAGCACAGATACGCAGTATTTT.

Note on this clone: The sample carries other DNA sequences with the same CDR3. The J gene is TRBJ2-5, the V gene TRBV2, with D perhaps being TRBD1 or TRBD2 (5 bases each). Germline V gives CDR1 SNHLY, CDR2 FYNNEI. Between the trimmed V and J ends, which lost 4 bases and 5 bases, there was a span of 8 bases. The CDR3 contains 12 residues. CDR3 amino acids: CASSVRGETQYF. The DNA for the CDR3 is TGTGCCAGCAGTGTGAGGGGTGAGACCCAGTACTTC.

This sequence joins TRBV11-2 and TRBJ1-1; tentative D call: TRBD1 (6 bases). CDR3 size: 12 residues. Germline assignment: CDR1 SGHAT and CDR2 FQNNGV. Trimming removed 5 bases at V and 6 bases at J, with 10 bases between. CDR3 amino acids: CASSNRVAEAFF. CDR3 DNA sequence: TGTGCCAGCAGCAACAGGGTCGCTGAAGCTTTCTTT.

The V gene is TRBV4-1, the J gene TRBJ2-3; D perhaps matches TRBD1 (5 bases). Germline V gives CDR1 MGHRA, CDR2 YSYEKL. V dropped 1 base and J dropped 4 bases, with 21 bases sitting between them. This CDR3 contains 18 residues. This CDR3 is CASSQVRAVRAAPDTQYF. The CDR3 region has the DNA TGCGCCAGCAGCCAAGTCCGGGCCGTCAGGGCCGCCCCAGATACGCAGTATTTT.

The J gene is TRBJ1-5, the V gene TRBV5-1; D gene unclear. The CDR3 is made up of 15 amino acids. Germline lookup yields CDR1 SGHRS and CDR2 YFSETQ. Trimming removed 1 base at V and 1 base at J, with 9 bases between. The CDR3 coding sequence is TGCGCCAGCAGCTTGAGTCCAGCGAGCAATCAGCCCCAGCATTTT. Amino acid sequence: CASSLSPASNQPQHF.

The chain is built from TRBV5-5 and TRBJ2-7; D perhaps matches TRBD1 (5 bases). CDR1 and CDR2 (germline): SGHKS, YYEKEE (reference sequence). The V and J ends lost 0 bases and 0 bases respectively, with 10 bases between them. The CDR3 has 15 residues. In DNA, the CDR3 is TGTGCCAGCAGCTTGGCCGCAGGGATCTCCTACGAGCAGTACTTC. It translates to CASSLAAGISYEQYF.

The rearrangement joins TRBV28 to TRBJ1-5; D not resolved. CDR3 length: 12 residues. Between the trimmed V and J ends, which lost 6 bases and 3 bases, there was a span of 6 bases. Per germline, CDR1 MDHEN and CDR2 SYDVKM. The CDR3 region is CASSTPNQPQHF. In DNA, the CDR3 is TGTGCCAGCAGCACCCCCAATCAGCCCCAGCATTTT.

The CDR3 reads CASSDNLPQHF. DNA of the CDR3: TGTGCCAGCAGTGACAATCTTCCCCAGCATTTT. V and J are TRBV28 and TRBJ1-5, with D uncertain. Germline V lookup: CDR1 MDHEN, CDR2 SYDVKM. CDR3 size: 11 residues. The V end lost 5 bases, the J end lost 10 bases, and 9 bases lay between the germline ends.

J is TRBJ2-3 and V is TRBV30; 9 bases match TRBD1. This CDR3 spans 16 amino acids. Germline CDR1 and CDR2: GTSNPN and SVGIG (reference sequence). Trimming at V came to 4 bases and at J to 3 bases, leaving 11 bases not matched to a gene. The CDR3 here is CAWTTGTGKGTDTQYF. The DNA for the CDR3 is TGTGCCTGGACTACCGGGACAGGGAAGGGAACAGATACGCAGTATTTT. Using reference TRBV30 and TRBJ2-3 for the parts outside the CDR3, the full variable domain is SQTIHQWPATLVQPVGSPLSLECTVEGTSNPNLYWYRQAAGRGLQLLFYSVGIGQISSEVPQNLSASRPQDRQFILSSKKLLLSDSGFYLCAWTTGTGKGTDTQYFGPGTRLTVL.

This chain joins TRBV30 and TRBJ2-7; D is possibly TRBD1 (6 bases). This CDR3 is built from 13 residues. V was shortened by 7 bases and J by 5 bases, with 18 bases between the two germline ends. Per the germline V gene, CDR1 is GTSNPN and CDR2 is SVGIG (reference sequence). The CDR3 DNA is TGTGCCTCCCTTAGGGGGTCCCGGAACGAGCAGTACTTC. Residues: CASLRGSRNEQYF. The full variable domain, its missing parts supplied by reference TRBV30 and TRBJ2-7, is SQTIHQWPATLVQPVGSPLSLECTVEGTSNPNLYWYRQAAGRGLQLLFYSVGIGQISSEVPQNLSASRPQDRQFILSSKKLLLSDSGFYLCASLRGSRNEQYFGPGTRLTVT.

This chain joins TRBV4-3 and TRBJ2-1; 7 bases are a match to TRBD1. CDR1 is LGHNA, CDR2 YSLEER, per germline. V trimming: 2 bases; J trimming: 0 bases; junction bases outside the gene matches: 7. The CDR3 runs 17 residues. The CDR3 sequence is CASSQRGPSSSYNEQFF. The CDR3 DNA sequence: TGCGCCAGCAGCCAAAGGGGGCCCTCAAGCTCCTACAATGAGCAGTTCTTC.

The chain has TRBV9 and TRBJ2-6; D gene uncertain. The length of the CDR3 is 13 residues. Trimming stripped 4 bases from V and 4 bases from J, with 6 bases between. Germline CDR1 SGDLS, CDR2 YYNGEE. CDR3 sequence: CASSLVGANVLTF. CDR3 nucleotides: TGTGCCAGCAGCCTCGTCGGGGCCAACGTCCTGACTTTC. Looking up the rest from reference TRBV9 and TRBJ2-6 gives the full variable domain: DSGVTQTPKHLITATGQRVTLRCSPRSGDLSVYWYQQSLDQGLQFLIQYYNGEERAKGNILERFSAQQFPDLHSELNLSSLELGDSALYFCASSLVGANVLTFGAGSRLTVL.